This is a list of T cell receptor beta chains from one sample in a study of blood T cell repertoires in COVID-19. Some clones are missing from TCRdb's copy, which holds only in-frame ones; the method was immunoSEQ multiplex PCR. Here the sample spans roughly 250,000 clones, about 89% being singletons. The sample was PBMCs or T cells enriched from blood (not recorded which). The receptors stem from a woman between 18 and 30 years old who had recovered from COVID-19. The CDR3 runs from the conserved cysteine through the conserved F or W. A D gene is named only where the DNA matches it firmly. Clone size is given for some rows only: seen once, a few or many times, or a class if the clone is expanded.

D gene: TRBD1
clone size: NA
V gene: TRBV19
J gene: TRBJ1-2
CDR3 DNA: TGTGCCAGTAGTATGACAGGGAGAGTTGTGTATGGCTACACCTTC
CDR3 protein: CASSMTGRVVYGYTF

D gene: NA
clone size: NA
V gene: TRBV27
J gene: TRBJ1-2
CDR3 DNA: TGTGCCAGCAGTCCCGGGAGTGGCTACACCTTC
CDR3 protein: CASSPGSGYTF

D gene: TRBD2
clone size: few
V gene: TRBV12-5
J gene: TRBJ2-1
CDR3 DNA: TGTGCTAGTGGTTTTTATACTAGCGGCCACAATGAGCAGTTCTTC
CDR3 protein: CASGFYTSGHNEQFF

D gene: NA
clone size: NA
V gene: TRBV27
J gene: TRBJ1-2
CDR3 DNA: TGTGCCAGCAGAGAAACGGGGAGGAGGAACTATGGCTACACCTTC
CDR3 protein: CASRETGRRNYGYTF

D gene: TRBD1
clone size: NA
V gene: TRBV6-5
J gene: TRBJ2-7
CDR3 DNA: TGTGCCAGCACCCGGACAGGGCTTTACGAGCAGTACTTC
CDR3 protein: CASTRTGLYEQYF

D gene: NA
clone size: NA
V gene: TRBV3-1/TRBV3-2
J gene: TRBJ1-1
CDR3 DNA: TGTGCCAGCAAATGGACAGAAAACACTGAAGCTTTCTTT
CDR3 protein: CASKWTENTEAFF

D gene: NA
clone size: NA
V gene: TRBV19
J gene: TRBJ1-6
CDR3 DNA: TGTGCCAGTAGTATTGAAGGGGGTGGGGGTTCACCCCTCCACTTT
CDR3 protein: CASSIEGGGGSPLHF

D gene: NA
clone size: NA
V gene: TRBV19
J gene: TRBJ2-1
CDR3 DNA: TGTGCCAGTAGTATAGAGGGAGGCTACAATGAGCAGTTCTTC
CDR3 protein: CASSIEGGYNEQFF

D gene: NA
clone size: NA
V gene: TRBV18
J gene: TRBJ2-2
CDR3 DNA: TGTGCCAGCTCAGAACTTACGGTAGGGGCCACCGGGGAGCTGTTTTTT
CDR3 protein: CASSELTVGATGELFF

D gene: NA
clone size: NA
V gene: TRBV4-2
J gene: TRBJ1-3
CDR3 DNA: TGTGCCAGCAGCCAAGGTAGCGGGGCTGGAAACACCATATATTTT
CDR3 protein: CASSQGSGAGNTIYF

D gene: NA
clone size: NA
V gene: TRBV7-3
J gene: TRBJ2-3
CDR3 DNA: TGTGCCAGCAGCGCCTCAGGGATCCCCGCCTCAGATACGCAGTATTTT
CDR3 protein: CASSASGIPASDTQYF